This TCR beta chain was documented in a study of shared clonotypes between healthy human individuals. Study-wide background: Each donor contributed plates that comprised three CD4 naive, three CD4 memory, two CD8 naive and one CD8 memory.

The assay used deep level. TCRdb's table, derived via immunoSEQ multiplex PCR, lists solely in-frame clones and lacks some. This sample carries roughly 2.4 million clones, more than 90% of them seen once, and the ten largest clones take roughly 0.13%. This CDR3 contains 14 residues. In germline, CDR1 is MNHEY, CDR2 SMNVEV (reference sequence). V dropped 10 bases and J dropped 7 bases, with 23 bases sitting between them. The gene calls are TRBV27 and TRBJ2-7, with D possibly TRBD1 on 5 matching bases. Sequenced input: naive CD4+ T cells sorted from blood. This sample's subset: CD45RA+ positively selected. The TCR was taken from a man between 18 and 35 years old in good health. CDR3: CATRPGAGYGEQYF. The CDR3, as DNA: TGTGCCACCCGGCCTGGGGCAGGCTACGGGGAGCAGTACTTC.